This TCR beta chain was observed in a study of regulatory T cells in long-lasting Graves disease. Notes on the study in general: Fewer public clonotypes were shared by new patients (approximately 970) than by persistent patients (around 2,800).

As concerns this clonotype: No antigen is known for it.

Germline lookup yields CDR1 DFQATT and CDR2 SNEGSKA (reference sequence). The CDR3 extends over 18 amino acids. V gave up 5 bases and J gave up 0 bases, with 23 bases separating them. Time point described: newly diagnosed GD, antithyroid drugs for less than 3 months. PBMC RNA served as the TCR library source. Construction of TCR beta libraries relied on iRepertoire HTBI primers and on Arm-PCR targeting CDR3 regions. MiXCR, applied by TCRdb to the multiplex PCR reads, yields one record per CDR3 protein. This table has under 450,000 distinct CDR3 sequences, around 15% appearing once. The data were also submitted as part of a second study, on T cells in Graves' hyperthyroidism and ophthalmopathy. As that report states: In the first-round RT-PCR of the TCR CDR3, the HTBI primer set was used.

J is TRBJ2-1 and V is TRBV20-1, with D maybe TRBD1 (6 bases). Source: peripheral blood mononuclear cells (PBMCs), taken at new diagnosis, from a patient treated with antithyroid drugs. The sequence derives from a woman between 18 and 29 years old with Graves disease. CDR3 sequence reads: CSAPRDKTSLSSYNEQFF. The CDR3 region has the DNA TGCAGTGCTCCCCGGGACAAAACTTCCCTCAGCTCCTACAATGAGCAGTTCTTC.